The 22 T cell receptor beta chains below were found in one sample sequenced in a study of T-cell memory formation after mild COVID-19. TCRdb passed the 5' RACE reads through MiXCR, listing each CDR3 protein once. The sample contains 450,000 or so distinct CDR3 sequences, 20% to 25% of which appear only once. The sample comprised PBMCs or a T cell subset sorted from them (not recorded which). The receptors originated from an adult woman who had mild COVID-19 (a few samples of this study predate the infection). Cell type and time point are not known.

The chain is built from TRBV7-3 and TRBJ2-1, with D hard to call. The CDR3 consists of 13 residues. The germline CDR1 and CDR2 sequences are SGHTA and FQGTGA. V gave up 2 bases and J gave up 10 bases, with 12 bases separating them. CDR3 nucleotide sequence: TGTGCCAGCAGCTTAGGTGGTTTCGAGGAGCAGTTCTTC. Translating gives CASSLGGFEEQFF.

This sequence joins TRBV10-3 and TRBJ2-7; 7 bases are shared with TRBD1. The CDR3 extends over 13 amino acids. The germline V gene encodes CDR1 ENHRY and CDR2 SYGVKD. V dropped 5 bases and J dropped 3; count of bases not matched to a gene: 4. The CDR3 region has the DNA TGTGCCATCAGTACGACAGGGAGCTACGAGCAGTACTTC. As protein: CAISTTGSYEQYF.

The chain is built from TRBV6-1 and TRBJ2-1; the match to TRBD2 covers 13 bases. Germline-derived CDR1 and CDR2 are MNHNS and SASEGT. The CDR3 length is 16 residues. V lost 8 bases, J lost 8 bases, and 12 bases stayed unmatched. Here the CDR3 DNA reads TGTGCCAGCCTGTTTACCCCGGGACTAGCGGGGTATGAGCAGTTCTTC. This sequence encodes CASLFTPGLAGYEQFF.

The chain links TRBV25-1 to TRBJ1-1; maybe TRBD1 (5 bases). V lost 0 bases to trimming and J lost 1 base, with 12 bases between them. The CDR3 has 16 residues. The germline V gene encodes CDR1 MGHDK and CDR2 SYGVNS. CDR3 nucleotides: TGTGCCAGCAGTGAATATTCTCTTACAGGGAACACTGAAGCTTTCTTT. Protein sequence: CASSEYSLTGNTEAFF.

In this sample, this clonotype turned up a few times. The chain is built from TRBV19 and TRBJ2-1; D possibly matches TRBD1 or TRBD2 (5 bases each). Germline values: CDR1 LNHDA, CDR2 SQIVND (reference sequence). V lost 10 bases and J 0 bases, leaving 13 bases between the germline ends. This CDR3 contains 14 residues. The CDR3, as DNA: TGTGCCACCCGGCCAGGGAGCTCCTACAATGAGCAGTTCTTC. Translated, it gives CATRPGSSYNEQFF.

A few counts support this clonotype. The chain recombines TRBV12-3 or TRBV12-4 with TRBJ1-2, with D perhaps matching TRBD1 (6 bases). Trimming removed 7 bases at V and 3 bases at J, with 12 bases between. The CDR3 runs to 13 residues. CDR3: CASTPDSYYGYTF. The CDR3 bases are TGTGCCAGCACTCCGGACAGTTACTATGGCTACACCTTC.

This clonotype was observed a few times. V usage is TRBV7-9 and J usage is TRBJ2-5; 7 nucleotides agree with TRBD1. V lost 5 bases and J lost 1; bases outside the gene matches: 7. CDR1 and CDR2 from the germline V gene are SEHNR and FQNEAQ (reference sequence). CDR3 size: 15 residues. Here the CDR3 reads CASSVGTVSQETQYF. The CDR3 DNA reads TGTGCCAGCAGCGTCGGGACAGTTTCCCAAGAGACCCAGTACTTC.

This clonotype appeared a few times. The chain carries TRBV30 and TRBJ2-2, with no clear D. CDR3 size: 12 residues. V gave up 6 bases and J gave up 4 bases, with 9 bases separating them. Germline CDR1 GTSNPN, CDR2 SVGIG (reference sequence). The CDR3 DNA is TGTGCCTGTACAAGAATCACCGGGGAGCTGTTTTTT. Protein sequence: CACTRITGELFF.

The chain uses TRBV30 and TRBJ2-7, with D perhaps assigned TRBD1 or TRBD2 (5 bases each). V gave up 4 bases and J gave up 1 base, with 8 bases separating them. CDR1 is GTSNPN and CDR2 is SVGIG in the germline V gene (reference sequence). There are 12 residues in the CDR3. The CDR3 DNA follows: TGTGCCTGGAATGGGGGTTCCTACGAGCAGTACTTC. As protein: CAWNGGSYEQYF.

This chain links TRBV9 with TRBJ2-1; 11 bases are a match to TRBD2. Germline V gene lookup returns CDR1 SGDLS and CDR2 YYNGEE. This CDR3 contains 16 residues. V lost 0 bases, J lost 3 bases, and 2 bases stayed unmatched. CDR3 loop: CASSVGLAGNYNEQFF. DNA for the CDR3: TGTGCCAGCAGCGTAGGACTAGCGGGGAACTACAATGAGCAGTTCTTC.

This chain joins TRBV24-1 and TRBJ2-6, with D tentatively TRBD2 (6 bases). Germline V gene sequence: CDR1 KGHDR, CDR2 SFDVKD. The CDR3 length is 19 residues. V lost 3 bases and J 0 bases, leaving 17 bases between the germline ends. CDR3 loop: CATSDPTREVDSGANVLTF. The CDR3 DNA is TGTGCCACCAGTGATCCTACCAGGGAGGTCGACTCTGGGGCCAACGTCCTGACTTTC.

This clonotype turned up a few times. The genes are TRBV19 and TRBJ1-5; D ambiguous. V was trimmed by 6 bases and J by 7 bases, leaving 19 bases between them. CDR1 is LNHDA and CDR2 is SQIVND in the germline V gene (reference sequence). CDR3 size: 15 residues. The CDR3 nucleotides are TGTGCCAGTAGCGCCTTGGTGGGTGAGGAACAGCCCCAGCATTTT. This gives the protein CASSALVGEEQPQHF.

The J gene is TRBJ2-7, the V gene TRBV9, with TRBD2 identical over 9 bases. CDR1 is SGDLS, CDR2 YYNGEE, per germline. The ends lost 2 bases at V and 2 bases at J; junction bases unmatched: 2. The CDR3 has 14 amino acids. CDR3 sequence reads: CASSVRGGAYEQYF. CDR3 DNA: TGTGCCAGCAGCGTGCGCGGGGGGGCCTACGAGCAGTACTTC.

This clonotype has just a few counts. This chain connects TRBV18 to TRBJ2-3; TRBD2 aligns across 13 bases. The CDR3 is made up of 16 amino acids. J lost 4 bases, V lost 3 bases, and 4 bases had no gene match. The germline CDR1 and CDR2 sequences are KGHSH and LQKENI. DNA for the CDR3: TGTGCCAGCTCACCCCGGACTAGCGGGGGAGCAGATACGCAGTATTTT. Its protein is CASSPRTSGGADTQYF.

The table lists this clonotype with a few counts. The genes are TRBV12-3 or TRBV12-4 and TRBJ1-2, with D unresolved. The CDR3 extends over 14 amino acids. Trimming pared 3 bases from V and 0 bases from J, leaving 8 bases between. In DNA, the CDR3 is TGTGCCAGCAGTTTTGGTTCAGCTAACTATGGCTACACCTTC. This encodes CASSFGSANYGYTF.

This clonotype has just a few counts. V is TRBV12-3 or TRBV12-4 and J is TRBJ2-1; D unclear. The CDR3 has 13 residues. V was trimmed by 3 bases and J by 6 bases, leaving 9 bases between them. This CDR3 is CASSLAPANEQFF. In DNA, the CDR3 is TGTGCCAGCAGTTTGGCGCCGGCCAATGAGCAGTTCTTC.

The chain uses TRBV20-1 and TRBJ1-2, with D tentatively TRBD1 (5 bases). The CDR3 spans 16 residues. The V gene's germline CDR1 is DFQATT and CDR2 SNEGSKA (reference sequence). Trimming pared 4 bases from V and 4 bases from J, leaving 22 bases between. The chain's CDR3 is CSAMRSRGQLGYGYTF. CDR3 DNA: TGCAGTGCTATGCGTTCTCGGGGCCAGTTGGGCTATGGCTACACCTTC.

V gene TRBV7-9 combines with J gene TRBJ2-3, with D maybe TRBD2 (6 bases). Trimming took off 4 bases at V and 6 bases at J, with 17 bases between the two ends. Germline lookup yields CDR1 SEHNR and CDR2 FQNEAQ (reference sequence). The CDR3 loop spans 15 amino acids. The DNA of the CDR3 is TGTGCCAGCAGCTCCACCCCCGGGAGTACGGATACGCAGTATTTT. As protein: CASSSTPGSTDTQYF.

This clonotype was counted only a few times. J is TRBJ2-7 and V is TRBV20-1; the match to TRBD1 covers 8 bases. V shed 6 bases and J 5 bases; nucleotides not matched to a gene: 6. Per germline, CDR1 DFQATT and CDR2 SNEGSKA (reference sequence). This CDR3 has 12 amino acids. The CDR3 spells CSAPDRGDEQYF. The CDR3 DNA sequence: TGCAGTGCCCCCGACAGGGGAGACGAGCAGTACTTC.

The V and J genes are TRBV5-4 and TRBJ2-7; D remains unclear. The CDR3 covers 16 residues. CDR1 and CDR2 from the germline V gene are SGHNT and YYREEE (reference sequence). Trimming removed 4 bases at V and 3 bases at J, with 20 bases between. CDR3 in DNA: TGTGCCAGCAGCGCGCGAGGTCCGGTGCCCCTCTACGAGCAGTACTTC. It encodes CASSARGPVPLYEQYF.

This rearrangement joins TRBV5-1 to TRBJ1-5; a possible D gene is TRBD1 (5 bases). V was trimmed by 6 bases and J by 2 bases, leaving 15 bases between them. The CDR3 loop spans 15 amino acids. Germline V gene data show CDR1 as SGHRS and CDR2 as YFSETQ. The CDR3 loop is CASKLGLQGNQPQHF. CDR3 DNA sequence: TGCGCCAGCAAGCTTGGATTACAGGGCAATCAGCCCCAGCATTTT.

The chain carries TRBV5-1 and TRBJ2-1; maybe TRBD2 (6 bases). From germline, CDR1 is SGHRS and CDR2 YFSETQ. The V end lost 7 bases, the J end lost 5 bases, and 16 bases lay between the germline ends. This CDR3 has 14 amino acids. This CDR3 reads CASEGGDTNNEQFF. In nucleotides, the CDR3 is TGCGCCAGCGAAGGCGGGGATACTAACAATGAGCAGTTCTTC.